The T cell receptor (beta chain) under discussion was sequenced for a study of CD8+ T cells in alopecia areata. Broader study findings: Lesional scalp, notably in alopecia totalis/universalis, had clonality above that of normal scalp. Persistence in scalp and blood during tofacitinib was observed for many expanded lesional clones. Scalp data also include sequences from resident alphabeta T cells of normal skin.

CDR3 size: 13 residues. Unmatched junction bases numbered 6, after V lost 6 bases and J lost 1 base. CDR1 SQVTM and CDR2 ANQGSEA come from the germline V gene. Treatment indicated: oral pan-JAK inhibitor, 5-10 mg twice daily. Extracted RNA was reverse transcribed into cDNA, the sequencing template. This table comes from immunoSEQ multiplex PCR, and its TCRdb copy is limited to in-frame clones, with some not included. Here the sample spans about 94,000 clones, over 70% being singletons. On this clone itself: Its antigen is not identified.

This receptor was identified in a human donor with alopecia areata. Sample: CD8+ T cells sorted from blood, taken around week 44, from a patient treated with tofacitinib. J is TRBJ2-7 and V is TRBV29-1; 7 bases fit TRBD1. Here the CDR3 reads CSVRQGGSYEQYF. CDR3 DNA: TGCAGCGTCCGACAGGGCGGGTCCTACGAGCAGTACTTC.